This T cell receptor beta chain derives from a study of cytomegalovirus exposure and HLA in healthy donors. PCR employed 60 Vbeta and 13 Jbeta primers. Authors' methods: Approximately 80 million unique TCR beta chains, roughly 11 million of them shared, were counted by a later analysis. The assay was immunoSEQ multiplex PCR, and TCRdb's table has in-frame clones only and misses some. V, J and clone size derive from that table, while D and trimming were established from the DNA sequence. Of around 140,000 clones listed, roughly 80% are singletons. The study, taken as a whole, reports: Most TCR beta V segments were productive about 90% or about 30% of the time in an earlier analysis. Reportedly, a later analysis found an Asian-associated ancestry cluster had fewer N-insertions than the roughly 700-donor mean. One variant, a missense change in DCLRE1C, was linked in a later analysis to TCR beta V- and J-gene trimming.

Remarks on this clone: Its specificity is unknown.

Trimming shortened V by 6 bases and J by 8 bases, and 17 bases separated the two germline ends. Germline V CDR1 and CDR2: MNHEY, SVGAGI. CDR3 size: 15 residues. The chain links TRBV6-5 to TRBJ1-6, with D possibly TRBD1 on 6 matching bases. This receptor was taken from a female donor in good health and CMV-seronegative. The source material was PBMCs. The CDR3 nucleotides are TGTGCCAGCAGACCGGACAGACCCGGGGATTCACCCCTCCACTTT. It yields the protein CASRPDRPGDSPLHF.